Given below is one T cell receptor (beta chain) in context. Its antigen is unknown. The data stem from a study of a mutant IDH1 vaccine in newly diagnosed glioma. The CDR3 has 13 amino acids. Germline-derived CDR1 and CDR2 are SGHRS and YFSETQ. V gave up 4 bases and J gave up 2 bases, with 8 bases separating them. Specified time point: week 11, during vaccination. Each dose delivered 300 ug of mutant IDH1 20-mer peptide subcutaneously with imiquimod. Measured with immunoSEQ multiplex PCR; TCRdb has only the in-frame clones, and not every one. The sample contains 34,000 or so clones, around 80% of which appear only once. General study points: Any relationship between pseudoprogression and changes in top peripheral T cell clonotypes seemed absent. Immune responses induced by vaccination arose in around 93% of the patients.

The chain has TRBV5-1 and TRBJ2-3; the D gene could be TRBD1 or TRBD2 (5 bases each). This sequence was found in a man aged 25 to 40 with glioma. Sequencing was performed on PBMCs, taken from a glioma patient whose treatment included an IDH1 peptide vaccine. For the CDR3, the DNA is TGCGCCAGCAGCCCAGGGACCACAGATACGCAGTATTTT. This gives the protein CASSPGTTDTQYF.